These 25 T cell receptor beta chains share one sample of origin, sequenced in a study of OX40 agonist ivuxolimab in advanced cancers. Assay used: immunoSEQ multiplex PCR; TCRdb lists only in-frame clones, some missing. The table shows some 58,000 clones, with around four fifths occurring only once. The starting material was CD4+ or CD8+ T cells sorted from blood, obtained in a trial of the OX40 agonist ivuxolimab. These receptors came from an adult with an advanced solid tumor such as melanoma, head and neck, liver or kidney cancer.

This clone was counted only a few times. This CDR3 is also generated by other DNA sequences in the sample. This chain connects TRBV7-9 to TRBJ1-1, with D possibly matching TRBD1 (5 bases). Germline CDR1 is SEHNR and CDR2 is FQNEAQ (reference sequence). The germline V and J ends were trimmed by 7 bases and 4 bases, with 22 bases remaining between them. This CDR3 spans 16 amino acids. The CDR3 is CASTSGGRERGTEAFF. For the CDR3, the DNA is TGTGCCAGCACCTCGGGGGGTCGGGAAAGGGGCACTGAAGCTTTCTTT.

DNA of the CDR3: TGTGCCAGCAGTCCGGAAGGCGGTGAGCAGTTCTTC. It specifies CASSPEGGEQFF. The V gene is TRBV11-1, the J gene TRBJ2-1; no clear D. The CDR3 loop spans 12 amino acids. Germline CDR1 reads SGHAT; CDR2 reads FQDESV (reference sequence). Trimming took 6 bases from V and 9 from J, leaving 12 bases between them.

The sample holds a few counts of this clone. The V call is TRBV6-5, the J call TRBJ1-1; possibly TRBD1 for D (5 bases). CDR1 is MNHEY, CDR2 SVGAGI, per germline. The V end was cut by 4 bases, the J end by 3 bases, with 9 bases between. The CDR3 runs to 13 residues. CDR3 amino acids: CASSLDSDTEAFF. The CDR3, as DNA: TGTGCCAGCAGTTTAGACAGCGACACTGAAGCTTTCTTT.

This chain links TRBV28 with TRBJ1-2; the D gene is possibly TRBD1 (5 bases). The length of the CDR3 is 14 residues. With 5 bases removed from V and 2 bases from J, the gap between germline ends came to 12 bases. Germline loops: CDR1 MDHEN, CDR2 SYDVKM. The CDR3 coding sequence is TGTGCCAGCAGTACGGACATCCGAAACTATGGCTACACCTTC. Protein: CASSTDIRNYGYTF.

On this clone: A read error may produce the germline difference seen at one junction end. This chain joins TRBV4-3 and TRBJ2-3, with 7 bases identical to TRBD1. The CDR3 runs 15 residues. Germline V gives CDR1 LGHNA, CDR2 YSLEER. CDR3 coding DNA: TGCGTCAGCAGCCAAGAGGGGGACAGCTCACGCAGTATGGATTTT. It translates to CVSSQEGDSSRSMDF.

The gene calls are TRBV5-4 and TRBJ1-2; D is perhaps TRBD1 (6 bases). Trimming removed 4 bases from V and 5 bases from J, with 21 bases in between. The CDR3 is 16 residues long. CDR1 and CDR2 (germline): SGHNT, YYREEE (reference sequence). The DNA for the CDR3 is TGTGCCAGCAGCCACCTCGTTACCCAGGGGACTTATGGCTACACCTTC. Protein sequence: CASSHLVTQGTYGYTF.

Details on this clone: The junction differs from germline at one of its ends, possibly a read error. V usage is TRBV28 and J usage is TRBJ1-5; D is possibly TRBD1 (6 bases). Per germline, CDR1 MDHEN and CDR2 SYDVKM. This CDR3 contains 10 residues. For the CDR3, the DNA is TGTGCCGAAGCGGGCAGGGGTGGGCAATTT. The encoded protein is CAEAGRGGQF.

CDR3 protein: CASSEERVNNEQFF. CDR3 DNA sequence: TGTGCCAGCAGTGAAGAGAGGGTCAACAATGAGCAGTTCTTC. V and J are TRBV2 and TRBJ2-1, with D possibly TRBD2 on 5 matching bases. CDR1 SNHLY and CDR2 FYNNEI come from the germline V gene. Trimming pared 1 base from V and 5 bases from J, leaving 9 bases between. There are 14 residues in the CDR3. Combining the CDR3 with reference TRBV2 and TRBJ2-1 gives the whole variable domain EPEVTQTPSHQVTQMGQEVILRCVPISNHLYFYWYRQILGQKVEFLVSFYNNEISEKSEIFDDQFSVERPDGSNFTLKIRSTKLEDSAMYFCASSEERVNNEQFFGPGTRLTVL.

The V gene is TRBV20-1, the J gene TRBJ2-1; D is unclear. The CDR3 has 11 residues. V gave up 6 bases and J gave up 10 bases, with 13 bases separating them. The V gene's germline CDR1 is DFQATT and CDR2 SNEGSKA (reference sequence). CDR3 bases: TGCAGTGCCCAAGCCCCGAGCGAGCAGTTCTTC. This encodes CSAQAPSEQFF.

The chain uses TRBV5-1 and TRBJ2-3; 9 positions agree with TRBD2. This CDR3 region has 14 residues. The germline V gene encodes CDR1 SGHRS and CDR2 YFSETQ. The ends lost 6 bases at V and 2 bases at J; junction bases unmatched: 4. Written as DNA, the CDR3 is TGCGCCAGCACTTTAGCGGGGGTCACAGATACGCAGTATTTT. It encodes CASTLAGVTDTQYF.

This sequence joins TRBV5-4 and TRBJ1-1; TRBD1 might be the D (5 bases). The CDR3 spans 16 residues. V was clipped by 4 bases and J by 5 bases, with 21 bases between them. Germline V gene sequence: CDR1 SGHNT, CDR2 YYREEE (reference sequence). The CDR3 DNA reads TGTGCCAGCAGCCAAGACCTGCAGGGTTCGGGGACTGAAGCTTTCTTT. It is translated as CASSQDLQGSGTEAFF.

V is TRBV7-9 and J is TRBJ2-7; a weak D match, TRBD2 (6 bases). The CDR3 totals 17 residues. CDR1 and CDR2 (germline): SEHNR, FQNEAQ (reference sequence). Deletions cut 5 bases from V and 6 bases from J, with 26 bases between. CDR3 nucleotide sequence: TGTGCCAGCAGCCGCCTAACGACTAGTTTCGGGGGAGGCGAGCAGTACTTC. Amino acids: CASSRLTTSFGGGEQYF.

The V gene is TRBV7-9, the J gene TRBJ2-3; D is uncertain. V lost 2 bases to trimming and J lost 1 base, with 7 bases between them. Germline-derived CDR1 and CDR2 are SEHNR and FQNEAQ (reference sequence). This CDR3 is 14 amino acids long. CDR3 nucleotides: TGTGCCAGCAGCTTATACCAGGGCACAGATACGCAGTATTTT. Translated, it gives CASSLYQGTDTQYF.

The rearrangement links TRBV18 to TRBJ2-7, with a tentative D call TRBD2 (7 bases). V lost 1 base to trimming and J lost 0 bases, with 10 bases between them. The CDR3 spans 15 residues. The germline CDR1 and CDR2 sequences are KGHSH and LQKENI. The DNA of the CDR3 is TGTGCCAGCTCACCACGGGAGGGGGGCTCCTACGAGCAGTACTTC. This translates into CASSPREGGSYEQYF.

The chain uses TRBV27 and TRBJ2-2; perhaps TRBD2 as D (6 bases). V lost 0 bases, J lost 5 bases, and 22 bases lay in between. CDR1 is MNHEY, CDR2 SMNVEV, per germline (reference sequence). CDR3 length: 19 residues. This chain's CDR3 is CASSLSIPGVGRRTGELFF. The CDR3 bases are TGTGCCAGCAGTTTATCGATACCTGGGGTAGGGAGGAGGACCGGGGAGCTGTTTTTT.

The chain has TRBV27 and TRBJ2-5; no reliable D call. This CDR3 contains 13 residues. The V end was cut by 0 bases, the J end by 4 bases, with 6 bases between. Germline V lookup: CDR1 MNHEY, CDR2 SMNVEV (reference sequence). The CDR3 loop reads CASSLSMGETQYF. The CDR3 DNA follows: TGTGCCAGCAGTTTATCGATGGGAGAGACCCAGTACTTC.

The CDR3 here is CASSLVAGEGSNQPQHF. The DNA of the CDR3 is TGCGCCAGCAGCTTGGTGGCGGGGGAAGGAAGCAATCAGCCCCAGCATTTT. The chain recombines TRBV5-1 with TRBJ1-5; the D gene is possibly TRBD1 (5 bases). Germline-derived CDR1 and CDR2 are SGHRS and YFSETQ. CDR3 length: 17 amino acids. V shed 0 bases and J shed 1 base, with 14 bases lying between them.

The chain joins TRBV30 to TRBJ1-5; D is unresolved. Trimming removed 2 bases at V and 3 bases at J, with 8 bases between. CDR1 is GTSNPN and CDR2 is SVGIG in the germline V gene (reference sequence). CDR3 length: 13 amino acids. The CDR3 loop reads CAWSRGTNQPQHF. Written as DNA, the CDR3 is TGTGCCTGGAGTCGTGGAACCAATCAGCCCCAGCATTTT. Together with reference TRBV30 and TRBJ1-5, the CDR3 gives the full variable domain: SQTIHQWPATLVQPVGSPLSLECTVEGTSNPNLYWYRQAAGRGLQLLFYSVGIGQISSEVPQNLSASRPQDRQFILSSKKLLLSDSGFYLCAWSRGTNQPQHFGDGTRLSIL.

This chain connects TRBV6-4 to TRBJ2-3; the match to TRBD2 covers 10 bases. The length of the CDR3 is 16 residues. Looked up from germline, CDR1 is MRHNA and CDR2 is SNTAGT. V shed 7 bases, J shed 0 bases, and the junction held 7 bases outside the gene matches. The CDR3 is CASTKGLAVSTDTQYF. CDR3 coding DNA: TGTGCCAGCACCAAAGGACTAGCGGTAAGCACAGATACGCAGTATTTT.

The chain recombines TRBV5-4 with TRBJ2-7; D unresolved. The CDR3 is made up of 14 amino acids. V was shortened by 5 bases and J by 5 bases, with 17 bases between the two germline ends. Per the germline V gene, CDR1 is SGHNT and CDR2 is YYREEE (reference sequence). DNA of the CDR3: TGTGCCAGCAGTTCCCAAGGTCTTGTGCACGAGCAGTACTTC. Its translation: CASSSQGLVHEQYF.

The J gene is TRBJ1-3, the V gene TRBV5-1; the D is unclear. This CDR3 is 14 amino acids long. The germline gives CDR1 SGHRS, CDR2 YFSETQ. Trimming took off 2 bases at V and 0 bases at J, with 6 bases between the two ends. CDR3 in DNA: TGCGCCAGCAGCTTATCGGACTCTGGAAACACCATATATTTT. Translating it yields CASSLSDSGNTIYF.

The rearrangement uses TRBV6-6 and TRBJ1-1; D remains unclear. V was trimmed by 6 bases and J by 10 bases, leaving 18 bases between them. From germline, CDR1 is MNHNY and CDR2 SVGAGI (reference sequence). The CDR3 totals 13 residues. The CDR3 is CASSLGHEDGAFF. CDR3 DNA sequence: TGTGCCAGCAGCCTTGGTCACGAGGATGGAGCTTTCTTT.

CDR3 region: CASSFFNEQFF. The DNA of the CDR3 is TGTGCCAGCAGCTTTTTTAATGAGCAGTTCTTC. The V gene is TRBV11-1, the J gene TRBJ2-1; D remains unclear. CDR3 length: 11 amino acids. CDR1 is SGHAT, CDR2 FQDESV, per germline (reference sequence). The V end lost 3 bases, the J end lost 7 bases, and 4 bases lay between the germline ends.

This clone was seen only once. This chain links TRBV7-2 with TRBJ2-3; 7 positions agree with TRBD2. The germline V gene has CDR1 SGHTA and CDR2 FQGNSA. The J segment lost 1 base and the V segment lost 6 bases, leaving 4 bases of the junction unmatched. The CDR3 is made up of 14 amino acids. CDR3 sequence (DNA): TGTGCCAGCAGAATCCTAGCGGGCACAGATACGCAGTATTTT. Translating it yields CASRILAGTDTQYF.

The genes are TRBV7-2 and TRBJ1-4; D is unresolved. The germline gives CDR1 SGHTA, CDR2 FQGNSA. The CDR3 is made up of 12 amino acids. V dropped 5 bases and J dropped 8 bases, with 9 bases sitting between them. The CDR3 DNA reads TGTGCCAGCAGCCAGAGAGGGGAAAAACTGTTTTTT. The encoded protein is CASSQRGEKLFF.